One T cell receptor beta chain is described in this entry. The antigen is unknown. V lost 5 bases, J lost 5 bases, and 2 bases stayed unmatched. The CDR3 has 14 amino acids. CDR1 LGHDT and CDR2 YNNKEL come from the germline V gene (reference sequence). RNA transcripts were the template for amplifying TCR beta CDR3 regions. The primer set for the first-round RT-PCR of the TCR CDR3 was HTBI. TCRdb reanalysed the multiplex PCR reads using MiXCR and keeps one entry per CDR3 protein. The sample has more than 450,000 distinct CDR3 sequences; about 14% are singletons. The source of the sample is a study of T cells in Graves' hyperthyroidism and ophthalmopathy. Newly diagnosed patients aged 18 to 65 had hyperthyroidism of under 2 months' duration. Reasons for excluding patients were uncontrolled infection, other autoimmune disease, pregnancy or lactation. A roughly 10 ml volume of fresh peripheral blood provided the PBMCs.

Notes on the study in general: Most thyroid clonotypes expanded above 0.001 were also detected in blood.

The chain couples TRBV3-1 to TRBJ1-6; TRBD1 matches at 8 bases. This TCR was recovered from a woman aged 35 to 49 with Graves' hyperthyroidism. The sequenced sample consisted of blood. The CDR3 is CASSLTGDNSPLHF. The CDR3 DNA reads TGTGCCAGCAGCTTGACAGGGGATAATTCACCCCTCCACTTT.